The 15 T cell receptor beta chains in this list originate from one sample, sequenced in a study of blood T cell repertoires in COVID-19. Sequenced by immunoSEQ multiplex PCR; TCRdb stores in-frame clones only, minus some. The table shows fewer than 50,000 clones, with roughly nine tenths occurring only once. Sample: peripheral blood. These receptors all come from a human donor in a cohort sampled during active COVID-19.

This clone was observed a handful of times. This sequence joins TRBV7-6 and TRBJ1-6; the match to TRBD1 covers 10 bases. CDR1 is SGHVS and CDR2 is FNYEAQ in the germline V gene. The V segment lost 5 bases and the J segment 7 bases; nucleotides outside the gene matches: 2. The CDR3 has 14 amino acids. This CDR3 reads CASSPGQGNSPLHF. DNA of the CDR3: TGTGCCAGCAGCCCGGGACAGGGGAATTCACCCCTCCACTTT. The full variable domain, in which reference TRBV7-6 and TRBJ1-6 provide the parts outside the CDR3, is GAGVSQSPRYKVTKRGQDVALRCDPISGHVSLYWYRQALGQGPEFLTYFNYEAQQDKSGLPNDRFSAERPEGSISTLTIQRTEQRDSAMYRCASSPGQGNSPLHFGNGTRLTVT.

The chain recombines TRBV4-1 with TRBJ2-1; the D gene is possibly TRBD2 (6 bases). The CDR3 is 15 residues long. Germline V CDR1 and CDR2: MGHRA, YSYEKL. Trimming took 0 bases from V and 10 from J, leaving 16 bases between them. The CDR3 sequence is CASSQDVARAGEQFF. In nucleotides, the CDR3 is TGCGCCAGCAGCCAAGATGTCGCGCGGGCGGGGGAGCAGTTCTTC.

The rearrangement links TRBV20-1 to TRBJ1-4; D gene ambiguous. The CDR3 covers 18 residues. Trimming stripped 3 bases from V and 0 bases from J, with 20 bases between. Germline CDR1 and CDR2: DFQATT and SNEGSKA (reference sequence). Written as DNA, the CDR3 is TGCAGTGCTAGTCCGGCAGGTTCCCCTTATGCAACTAATGAAAAACTGTTTTTT. Protein product: CSASPAGSPYATNEKLFF.

This chain links TRBV10-3 with TRBJ1-4, with 8 nucleotides matching TRBD1. The CDR3 contains 14 residues. V shed 6 bases and J 10 bases; nucleotides not matched to a gene: 10. Germline V gene data show CDR1 as ENHRY and CDR2 as SYGVKD. CDR3 region: CAISEDREGGKLFF. CDR3 DNA sequence: TGTGCCATCAGCGAGGACAGGGAAGGCGGAAAACTGTTTTTT.

The CDR3 region has the DNA TGCGCCAGCAGCCAAGCAGCTAACTATGGCTACACCTTC. This sequence encodes CASSQAANYGYTF. This chain links TRBV4-1 with TRBJ1-2; D is unresolved. This CDR3 has 13 residues. Germline values: CDR1 MGHRA, CDR2 YSYEKL. Trimming stripped 1 base from V and 0 bases from J, with 3 bases between.

CDR3 DNA sequence: TGTGCCAGCAGTGGAGCGGCTGTAGGGATTCACTACGAGCAGTACTTC. Protein: CASSGAAVGIHYEQYF. The V gene is TRBV28, the J gene TRBJ2-7, with D possibly TRBD2 on 5 matching bases. Trimming cost V 5 bases and J 3 bases, with 20 bases left between them. Germline-derived CDR1 and CDR2 are MDHEN and SYDVKM. This CDR3 comprises 16 residues.

This sequence joins TRBV6-5 and TRBJ1-5; D is perhaps TRBD1 (5 bases). The CDR3 consists of 13 residues. The V gene lost 6 bases and the J gene lost 9 bases, with 15 bases spanning the gap. CDR1 is MNHEY, CDR2 SVGAGI, per germline. CDR3 in amino acids: CASRDPTGWPQHF. The CDR3 region has the DNA TGTGCCAGCAGAGACCCAACAGGTTGGCCCCAGCATTTT.

The J gene is TRBJ1-2, the V gene TRBV27; tentatively, D is TRBD1 (6 bases). The CDR3 is made up of 16 amino acids. V lost 5 bases to trimming and J lost 1 base, with 17 bases between them. Germline CDR1 and CDR2: MNHEY and SMNVEV (reference sequence). CDR3 residues: CASSHSGTLVNYGYTF. CDR3 nucleotides: TGTGCCAGCAGTCACTCCGGGACACTGGTTAACTATGGCTACACCTTC.

This clone was seen more than once but under ten times. This chain connects TRBV28 to TRBJ2-7; 9 bases are a match to TRBD1. V shed 4 bases and J 7 bases; nucleotides not matched to a gene: 8. The CDR3 loop spans 14 amino acids. Germline lookup yields CDR1 MDHEN and CDR2 SYDVKM. The CDR3 loop is CASSSSDRGWEQYV. The CDR3 nucleotides read TGTGCCAGCAGTTCCTCGGACAGGGGCTGGGAGCAGTACGTC.

This rearrangement joins TRBV9 to TRBJ2-7; the match to TRBD1 covers 9 bases. The V gene's germline CDR1 is SGDLS and CDR2 YYNGEE. With V trimmed by 0 bases and J by 4 bases, 5 bases remained unmatched. The CDR3 has 15 residues. This CDR3 reads CASSVAGQGGYEQYF. CDR3 in DNA: TGTGCCAGCAGCGTAGCGGGACAGGGTGGTTACGAGCAGTACTTC.

V is TRBV5-1 and J is TRBJ2-3; 8 bases are a match to TRBD2. This CDR3 has 15 residues. Germline V lookup: CDR1 SGHRS, CDR2 YFSETQ. Losses at the gene ends were 3 bases for V and 2 bases for J; bases not matched to a gene: 5. The CDR3 region is CASSWLAGFTDTQYF. For the CDR3, the DNA is TGCGCCAGCAGCTGGCTAGCGGGTTTCACAGATACGCAGTATTTT.

The J gene is TRBJ1-2, the V gene TRBV18; 7 nucleotides align to TRBD1. With 5 bases clipped from V and 8 bases from J, the junction kept 2 bases outside the gene matches. The CDR3 consists of 11 residues. Looked up from germline, CDR1 is KGHSH and CDR2 is LQKENI. This CDR3 is CASSDRDGYTF. CDR3 DNA sequence: TGTGCCAGCTCAGACAGGGACGGCTACACCTTC.

In DNA form, the CDR3 reads TGCGCCAGCAGTGAGATGAGGCCCCATGCCTACGAGCAGTACGTC. Residues: CASSEMRPHAYEQYV. The chain is built from TRBV10-1 and TRBJ2-7; D is unclear. CDR1 and CDR2 (germline): WNHNN, SYGVQD (reference sequence). The CDR3 extends over 15 amino acids. Trimming removed 2 bases from V and 2 bases from J, with 13 bases in between.

This clone showed up just a few times. The chain carries TRBV30 and TRBJ2-7, with a tentative D call TRBD2 (6 bases). The V and J ends lost 2 bases and 5 bases respectively, with 7 bases between them. This CDR3 spans 11 amino acids. Per the germline V gene, CDR1 is GTSNPN and CDR2 is SVGIG (reference sequence). The CDR3 bases are TGTGCCTGGAGTAGGGAGGACGAGCAGTACTTC. Residues: CAWSREDEQYF.

The chain joins TRBV7-9 to TRBJ1-2, with TRBD1 matching 9 bases. With V trimmed by 3 bases and J by 4 bases, 3 bases remained unmatched. This CDR3 comprises 14 residues. Germline V gives CDR1 SEHNR, CDR2 FQNEAQ (reference sequence). The CDR3 nucleotides read TGTGCCAGCAGCTTGGGACAGGGATTCTATGGCTACACCTTC. Protein: CASSLGQGFYGYTF.